This is a list of T cell receptor beta chains from one sample in a study of cytomegalovirus exposure and HLA in healthy donors. Repertoires were generated with immunoSEQ multiplex PCR, while TCRdb's copy carries only in-frame clones and drops some. Counted here are 130,000 to 150,000 clones, roughly 79% occurring once; the ten biggest clones make up around 7.1%. The material sequenced was PBMCs. These TCRs come from a middle-aged woman in good health and CMV-seropositive. CDR3s include the opening cysteine and the closing phenylalanine or tryptophan. The order of the fields is J gene, V gene, CDR3 length, D gene, clone size, CDR3 protein, CDR3 DNA. A D gene is named only where the DNA matches it firmly. The size entry is marked missing in some rows and otherwise reads once, few, many or a size class.

j_gene: TRBJ2-1
v_gene: TRBV28
len: 16
d_gene: TRBD1
abundance: NA
CDR3aa: CASSTSGTGRYNEQFF
CDR3nt: TGTGCCAGCAGCACCTCCGGGACAGGCCGCTACAATGAGCAGTTCTTC

j_gene: TRBJ1-2
v_gene: TRBV2
len: 14
d_gene: NA
abundance: NA
CDR3aa: CASRALGGGDGYTF
CDR3nt: TGTGCCAGCAGAGCCCTAGGTGGGGGGGATGGCTACACCTTC

j_gene: TRBJ2-7
v_gene: TRBV10-3
len: 12
d_gene: NA
abundance: NA
CDR3aa: CAISEGGFEQYF
CDR3nt: TGTGCCATCAGTGAAGGCGGGTTCGAGCAGTACTTC

j_gene: TRBJ1-2
v_gene: TRBV7-9
len: 16
d_gene: TRBD1
abundance: once
CDR3aa: CASSLKLTGDRYGYTF
CDR3nt: TGTGCCAGCAGCTTAAAGCTGACAGGGGATCGGTATGGCTACACCTTC

j_gene: TRBJ1-1
v_gene: TRBV7-9
len: 12
d_gene: NA
abundance: NA
CDR3aa: CSSSLVRGVAFF
CDR3nt: TGTTCCAGCAGCTTAGTTAGGGGCGTAGCTTTCTTT

j_gene: TRBJ2-7
v_gene: TRBV6-1
len: 15
d_gene: TRBD1
abundance: NA
CDR3aa: CASSELGTVSYEQYF
CDR3nt: TGTGCCAGCAGTGAATTAGGGACAGTTTCCTACGAGCAGTACTTC

j_gene: TRBJ1-2
v_gene: TRBV30
len: 13
d_gene: NA
abundance: NA
CDR3aa: CAWSRGHIYGYTF
CDR3nt: TGTGCCTGGAGTCGAGGCCACATCTATGGCTACACCTTC

j_gene: TRBJ1-1
v_gene: TRBV2
len: 13
d_gene: NA
abundance: NA
CDR3aa: CASMPRGRTEAFF
CDR3nt: TGTGCCAGCATGCCGCGGGGGAGGACTGAAGCTTTCTTT

j_gene: TRBJ2-5
v_gene: TRBV4-1
len: 16
d_gene: NA
abundance: NA
CDR3aa: CASSQGGNWVGQTQYF
CDR3nt: TGCGCCAGCAGCCAAGGAGGGAACTGGGTTGGGCAGACCCAGTACTTC

j_gene: TRBJ2-1
v_gene: TRBV5-1
len: 13
d_gene: TRBD2
abundance: NA
CDR3aa: CASSTSGYNEQFF
CDR3nt: TGCGCCAGCAGTACTAGCGGGTACAATGAGCAGTTCTTC

j_gene: TRBJ1-4
v_gene: TRBV9
len: 14
d_gene: NA
abundance: once
CDR3aa: CASSVGQVVEKLFF
CDR3nt: TGTGCCAGCAGCGTAGGTCAGGTAGTGGAAAAACTGTTTTTT

j_gene: TRBJ2-2
v_gene: TRBV2
len: 13
d_gene: NA
abundance: NA
CDR3aa: CASRQVSTGELFF
CDR3nt: TGTGCCAGCAGGCAGGTATCCACCGGGGAGCTGTTTTTT

j_gene: TRBJ1-4
v_gene: TRBV19
len: 13
d_gene: NA
abundance: NA
CDR3aa: CASSRSANEKLFF
CDR3nt: TGTGCCAGTAGTAGGTCGGCTAATGAAAAACTGTTTTTT

j_gene: TRBJ1-1
v_gene: TRBV2
len: 15
d_gene: NA
abundance: NA
CDR3aa: CASSEIIRGATEAFF
CDR3nt: TGTGCCAGCAGTGAAATAATCAGGGGAGCCACTGAAGCTTTCTTT

j_gene: TRBJ1-2
v_gene: TRBV19
len: 15
d_gene: NA
abundance: NA
CDR3aa: CASSIEYRTTYGYTF
CDR3nt: TGTGCCAGTAGTATAGAGTACAGGACCACCTATGGCTACACCTTC

j_gene: TRBJ2-1
v_gene: TRBV30
len: 18
d_gene: TRBD1
abundance: NA
CDR3aa: CAWSGGQAGWGSYNEQFF
CDR3nt: TGTGCCTGGAGTGGGGGACAGGCCGGTTGGGGCTCCTACAATGAGCAGTTCTTC

j_gene: TRBJ2-7
v_gene: TRBV28
len: 16
d_gene: NA
abundance: once
CDR3aa: CASSSSGEIIFYEQYF
CDR3nt: TGTGCCAGCAGCTCCTCCGGGGAGATTATATTCTACGAGCAGTACTTC

j_gene: TRBJ2-1
v_gene: TRBV12-5
len: 16
d_gene: TRBD2
abundance: NA
CDR3aa: CASAPGTSGGNNEQFF
CDR3nt: TGTGCTAGTGCCCCCGGGACTAGCGGGGGTAACAATGAGCAGTTCTTC